These T cell receptor beta chains were read from a single sample in a study of T cell repertoires in cytomegalovirus infection. TCRdb reprocessed the reads via MiXCR and lists one record per CDR3 protein. Found here are roughly 760,000 distinct CDR3 sequences, roughly 36% of them singletons; the top ten hold about 2.8%. The sample comprised PBMCs. The receptor set was obtained from a human donor in good health (CMV status not recorded). Some clones in this sample may be carry-over from other donors' samples. Each CDR3 is given with its conserved first and last residue. A D gene is named only where the DNA matches it firmly. Clone size, where shown, is once, few, many, or a class for clones that have expanded.

D	V	J	length	size	CDR3	DNA
TRBD1	TRBV7-2	TRBJ1-6	18	.	CASSSYGQGLSLSSPLHF	TGTGCCAGCAGCTCCTACGGACAGGGCTTATCTCTGAGCTCACCCCTCCACTTT
.	TRBV28	TRBJ1-4	15	few	CASSLIRTSSEKLFF	TGTGCCAGCAGTTTAATCAGAACCTCCAGTGAAAAACTGTTTTTT
.	TRBV14	TRBJ2-3	12	.	CASSPRRNTQYF	TGTGCCAGCAGCCCCCGCCGGAATACGCAGTATTTT
.	TRBV27	TRBJ1-2	14	.	CASSGTGPQEGYTF	TGTGCCAGCAGTGGCACCGGGCCCCAGGAAGGCTACACCTTC
.	TRBV12-3/TRBV12-4	TRBJ2-1	16	few	CASSLAESPLYNEQFF	TGTGCCAGCAGTTTAGCCGAGAGCCCTTTGTACAATGAGCAGTTCTTC
.	TRBV2	TRBJ1-5	14	few	CASTILNSNQPQHF	TGTGCCAGCACCATACTCAATAGCAATCAGCCCCAGCATTTT
TRBD1	TRBV6-1	TRBJ2-5	14	.	CASRTGQAQETQYF	TGTGCCAGCAGAACCGGACAGGCACAAGAGACCCAGTACTTC
.	TRBV12-3/TRBV12-4	TRBJ2-2	15	few	CASSFGLGLTGELFF	TGTGCCAGCAGTTTTGGTCTGGGGTTGACCGGGGAGCTGTTTTTT
TRBD2	TRBV3-1	TRBJ2-7	12	.	CASSHGGGAQYF	TGTGCCAGCAGCCACGGCGGGGGGGCGCAGTACTTC
.	TRBV2	TRBJ2-2	16	once	CASSEGGASSDGELFF	TGTGCCAGCAGTGAAGGGGGGGCGTCGAGTGACGGGGAGCTGTTTTTT
.	TRBV7-9	TRBJ2-3	14	few	CASRRAAGADTQYF	TGTGCCAGCAGGAGAGCGGCGGGGGCGGATACGCAGTATTTT
.	TRBV2	TRBJ2-2	10	.	CASGGGELFF	TGTGCCAGCGGGGGCGGGGAGCTGTTTTTT
TRBD2	TRBV20-1	TRBJ2-1	13	few	CSASSGGRSEQFF	TGCAGTGCTTCGAGCGGGGGGCGGTCCGAGCAGTTCTTC
.	TRBV7-2	TRBJ2-3	15	.	CASSLGESNTDTQYF	TGTGCCAGCAGCTTAGGGGAGTCAAACACAGATACGCAGTATTTT
.	TRBV7-9	TRBJ1-4	16	.	CASSPFTSRTNEKLFF	TGTGCCAGCAGCCCGTTTACGAGTAGGACTAATGAAAAACTGTTTTTT
TRBD1	TRBV7-9	TRBJ1-5	14	few	CASSQGAQGQPQHF	TGTGCCAGCAGCCAGGGGGCGCAGGGTCAGCCCCAGCATTTT
.	TRBV4-3	TRBJ2-1	13	.	CASSLPAGDEQFF	TGCGCCAGCAGCCTCCCAGCTGGCGATGAGCAGTTCTTC
.	TRBV28	TRBJ1-2	14	many	CASSLSRTGGGYTF	TGTGCCAGCAGTTTAAGTCGAACGGGCGGCGGCTACACCTTC
.	TRBV27	TRBJ2-3	17	few	CASSPKGEVRVTDTQYF	TGTGCCAGCAGTCCTAAAGGGGAGGTACGGGTCACAGATACGCAGTATTTT
.	TRBV27	TRBJ1-3	16	.	CASRSRELGSGNTIYF	TGTGCCAGCAGATCTAGGGAGTTGGGCTCTGGAAACACCATATATTTT
TRBD1	TRBV19	TRBJ1-1	15	.	CASSFRQGRPLEAFF	TGTGCCAGTAGTTTCCGACAGGGGCGACCTCTAGAAGCTTTCTTT
.	TRBV2	TRBJ2-2	13	.	CASSAERAGELFF	TGTGCCAGCAGCGCGGAGAGGGCCGGGGAGCTGTTTTTT
.	TRBV7-8	TRBJ2-7	15	few	CASSRPRALPYEQYF	TGTGCCAGCAGCCGCCCCAGGGCATTACCCTACGAGCAGTACTTC
.	TRBV28	TRBJ2-3	15	.	CASRSLGLFTDTQYF	TGTGCCAGCAGGTCATTGGGGCTTTTCACAGATACGCAGTATTTT
.	TRBV28	TRBJ1-6	15	many	CASSHGSSYNSPLHF	TGTGCCAGCAGTCACGGGAGCTCCTATAATTCACCCCTCCACTTT
.	TRBV28	TRBJ1-1	12	few	CASSMSHTEAFF	TGTGCCAGCAGTATGAGCCACACTGAAGCTTTCTTT
.	TRBV12-3/TRBV12-4	TRBJ2-7	13	many	CASSLEQTYEQYF	TGTGCCAGCAGTTTGGAACAAACCTACGAGCAGTACTTC
.	TRBV20-1	TRBJ2-2	13	.	CSAKSGRTGELFF	TGCAGTGCTAAGTCGGGGAGGACCGGGGAGCTGTTTTTT
.	TRBV5-1	TRBJ1-6	15	.	CASSPEPVKNSPLHF	TGCGCCAGCAGCCCGGAGCCAGTTAAGAATTCACCCCTCCACTTT
TRBD1	TRBV11-2	TRBJ2-7	14	few	CASQGTGWRDEQYF	TGTGCCAGCCAGGGGACAGGGTGGAGAGACGAGCAGTACTTC
.	TRBV27	TRBJ2-1	12	.	CASITWDNEQFF	TGTGCCAGCATTACTTGGGACAATGAGCAGTTCTTC
TRBD1	TRBV29-1	TRBJ2-3	13	few	CSAETGGTDTQYF	TGCAGCGCCGAGACAGGGGGCACAGATACGCAGTATTTT
TRBD1	TRBV7-9	TRBJ1-3	15	many	CASSRISTGENTIYF	TGTGCCAGCAGCCGAATTTCGACAGGGGAGAACACCATATATTTT
.	TRBV28	TRBJ2-5	13	few	CASSFQVVETQYF	TGTGCCAGCAGTTTTCAGGTGGTAGAGACCCAGTACTTC
TRBD2	TRBV5-4	TRBJ2-3	16	few	CASSMLAGATTDTQYF	TGTGCCAGCAGCATGCTAGCGGGAGCCACCACAGATACGCAGTATTTT
TRBD1	TRBV19	TRBJ1-5	15	few	CASSMDDRDNQPQHF	TGTGCCAGTAGTATGGACGACAGGGACAATCAGCCCCAGCATTTT
.	TRBV12-3/TRBV12-4	TRBJ2-2	14	.	CASRIHELTGELFF	TGTGCCAGCAGAATACACGAGCTAACCGGGGAGCTGTTTTTT
.	TRBV5-1	TRBJ2-5	13	.	CASSLFRAETQYF	TGCGCCAGCAGCTTGTTCAGGGCCGAGACCCAGTACTTC
.	TRBV2	TRBJ2-1	13	many	CACSSELYNEQFF	TGTGCCTGCAGCAGCGAGCTCTACAATGAGCAGTTCTTC
.	TRBV28	TRBJ1-2	15	few	CASSLIGQPNYGYTF	TGTGCCAGCAGTTTAATAGGGCAGCCTAACTATGGCTACACCTTC
TRBD1	TRBV6-5	TRBJ1-2	14	.	CASSLQGGGYGYTF	TGTGCCAGCAGTTTACAGGGGGGAGGCTATGGCTACACCTTC